The T cell receptor beta chain described here comes from a study of regulatory T cells in long-lasting Graves disease. Overall study: Newly diagnosed Graves' patients took antithyroid drugs under 3 months.

In its sample, this clonotype was seen many times. What it recognizes is unknown. Specified time point: newly diagnosed GD, antithyroid drugs for less than 3 months. PBMCs were the source of the RNA used for TCR sequencing. Building of the TCR beta libraries involved iRepertoire HTBI primers and Arm-PCR of CDR3 regions. TCRdb independently ran MiXCR on the multiplex PCR reads; one entry per CDR3 protein. The data hold about 300,000 distinct CDR3 sequences, with about 18% observed a single time. Study-level findings and limits: TRBV28, TRBJ1-2 and TRBJ2-5 emerged as the favored segments in persistent disease. The study examined only peripheral blood, not thyroid tissue.

The CDR3 extends over 14 amino acids. The V gene lost 5 bases and the J gene lost 2 bases, with 12 bases spanning the gap. Looked up from germline, CDR1 is MDHEN and CDR2 is SYDVKM. The origin of this receptor is a female donor with Graves disease. Sequencing used peripheral blood mononuclear cells (PBMCs), obtained at new diagnosis, from a patient treated with antithyroid drugs. The chain is built from TRBV28 and TRBJ2-5, with D tentatively TRBD1 (5 bases). CDR3 nucleotide sequence: TGTGCCAGCAGTCCCCGCCAGGGACAAGAGACCCAGTACTTC. This gives the protein CASSPRQGQETQYF.